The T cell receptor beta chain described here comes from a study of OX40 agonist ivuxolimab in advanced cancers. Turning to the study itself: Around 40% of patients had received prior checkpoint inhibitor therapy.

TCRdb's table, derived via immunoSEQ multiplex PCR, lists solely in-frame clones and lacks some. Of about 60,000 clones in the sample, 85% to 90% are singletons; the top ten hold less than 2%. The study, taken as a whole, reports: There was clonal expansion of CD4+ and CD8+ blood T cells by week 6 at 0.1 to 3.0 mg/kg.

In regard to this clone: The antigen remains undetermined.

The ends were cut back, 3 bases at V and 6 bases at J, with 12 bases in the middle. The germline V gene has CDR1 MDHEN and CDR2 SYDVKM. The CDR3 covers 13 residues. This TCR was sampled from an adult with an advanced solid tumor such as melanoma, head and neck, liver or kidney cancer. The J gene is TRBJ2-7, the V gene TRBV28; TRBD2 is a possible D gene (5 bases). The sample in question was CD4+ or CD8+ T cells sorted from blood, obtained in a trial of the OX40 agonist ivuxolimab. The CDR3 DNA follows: TGTGCCAGCAGTTTCACGGGCAGCGGCGAGCAGTACTTC. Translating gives CASSFTGSGEQYF.